Here is one TCR beta chain with its context. These data are taken from a study of control samples from healthy donors and cancer patients. Generated by immunoSEQ multiplex PCR, the TCRdb table keeps only in-frame clones and is missing some. The sample lists roughly 69,000 clones, more than 70% seen once, with under 3% in the top ten. Germline CDR1 SGHNT, CDR2 YYREEE (reference sequence). J lost 4 bases, V lost 4 bases, and 7 bases had no gene match. The CDR3 is 16 residues long. This receptor was obtained from a woman aged 45-65 years with head and neck cancer. The sample comprised PBMCs. The J gene is TRBJ2-1, the V gene TRBV5-4, with 11 bases fitting TRBD2. CDR3 bases: TGTGCCAGCAGCCCTGTAGCGGGGGGGATATACAATGAGCAGTTCTTC. As protein: CASSPVAGGIYNEQFF.